This passage covers 9 T cell receptor beta chains from one sample sequenced in a study of blood T cell repertoires in COVID-19. Sequencing was performed with immunoSEQ multiplex PCR; in TCRdb, only in-frame clones are kept and a portion is missing. There are hundreds of thousands of clones in the sample; approximately 86% occur only once, and about 1.2% lies in the top ten. What was sequenced was peripheral blood. Every receptor here comes from an older man with acute or convalescent COVID-19.

The chain has TRBV7-6 and TRBJ1-2; D gene unclear. The CDR3 loop spans 13 amino acids. Trimming took 5 bases from V and 8 from J, leaving 15 bases between them. Germline values: CDR1 SGHVS, CDR2 FNYEAQ. The chain's CDR3 is CASSPDGIGGYTF. The CDR3 coding sequence is TGTGCCAGCAGCCCAGACGGGATCGGAGGCTACACCTTC.

The chain has TRBV5-4 and TRBJ1-2; D gene unclear. The CDR3 loop spans 11 amino acids. Trimming took off 3 bases at V and 8 bases at J, with 8 bases between the two ends. Looked up from germline, CDR1 is SGHNT and CDR2 is YYREEE (reference sequence). The CDR3 bases are TGTGCCAGCAGCTGGGCCGCGGGCTACACCTTC. Translation: CASSWAAGYTF.

The CDR3 nucleotides are TGTGCCAGCAGCTTAGGAGCGGGGGGGAACGGGGCCAACGTCCTGACTTTC. This codes for CASSLGAGGNGANVLTF. The chain has TRBV11-3 and TRBJ2-6, with 10 bases lining up with TRBD2. CDR3 length: 17 residues. V trimming: 1 base; J trimming: 4 bases; junction bases outside the gene matches: 4. CDR1 and CDR2 (germline): SGHNT, YENEEA.

This clone has just one count. This chain connects TRBV28 to TRBJ2-7, with D maybe TRBD1 (5 bases). Germline-derived CDR1 and CDR2 are MDHEN and SYDVKM. V lost 0 bases, J lost 3 bases, and 15 bases lay in between. There are 16 residues in the CDR3. The CDR3 DNA reads TGTGCCAGCAGTTTATGGACAGTGGGGTTACGCTACGAGCAGTACTTC. This translates into CASSLWTVGLRYEQYF. Drawing the rest from reference TRBV28 and TRBJ2-7, the complete variable domain is DVKVTQSSRYLVKRTGEKVFLECVQDMDHENMFWYRQDPGLGLRLIYFSYDVKMKEKGDIPEGYSVSREKKERFSLILESASTNQTSMYLCASSLWTVGLRYEQYFGPGTRLTVT.

The rearrangement links TRBV7-3 to TRBJ1-1; the D is unclear. There are 13 residues in the CDR3. Trimming removed 2 bases at V and 0 bases at J, with 4 bases between. The germline V gene encodes CDR1 SGHTA and CDR2 FQGTGA. The chain's CDR3 is CASSLSMNTEAFF. CDR3 sequence (DNA): TGTGCCAGCAGCTTATCCATGAACACTGAAGCTTTCTTT.

CDR3 in amino acids: CASSLARYWGLGYTF. CDR3 DNA sequence: TGTGCCAGCAGCTTAGCGCGATATTGGGGGCTTGGCTACACCTTC. The chain joins TRBV7-9 to TRBJ1-2; weak D call: TRBD1 (6 bases). The CDR3 runs 15 residues. Germline V gene sequence: CDR1 SEHNR, CDR2 FQNEAQ (reference sequence). The V end was cut by 0 bases, the J end by 7 bases, with 15 bases between.

This clone has a single count. V is TRBV10-3 and J is TRBJ2-3, with 8 bases lining up with TRBD2. CDR1 ENHRY and CDR2 SYGVKD come from the germline V gene. The trim removed 8 bases at V and 2 bases at J, leaving 9 bases unmatched. The CDR3 spans 15 residues. The CDR3 bases are TGTGCCATCGAGTCGGGGGGGGCTTACACAGATACGCAGTATTTT. Its translation: CAIESGGAYTDTQYF.

CDR3 sequence reads: CASSEFTGGQPQHF. In nucleotides, the CDR3 is TGTGCCAGCAGTGAATTTACAGGGGGACAGCCCCAGCATTTT. The chain is built from TRBV6-1 and TRBJ1-5; 8 nucleotides line up with TRBD1. The CDR3 is 14 amino acids. Losses at the gene ends were 2 bases for V and 7 bases for J; bases not matched to a gene: 4. The germline gives CDR1 MNHNS, CDR2 SASEGT.

The chain has TRBV28 and TRBJ1-1, with 12 nucleotides matching TRBD1. Germline values: CDR1 MDHEN, CDR2 SYDVKM. The CDR3 loop spans 17 amino acids. The V gene end was trimmed by 6 bases and the J gene end by 4 bases; junction bases not matched to a gene: 12. The CDR3 nucleotides are TGTGCCAGCAGGTGGCCGGGACAGGGGGCGAGGGGCACTGAAGCTTTCTTT. This encodes CASRWPGQGARGTEAFF.